This entry lists 9 T cell receptor beta chains sequenced from one sample in a study of blood T cell repertoires in COVID-19. The table came from immunoSEQ multiplex PCR; TCRdb's copy has only in-frame clones and leaves some out. Of approximately 70,000 clones in the sample, roughly 86% were seen once. The specimen was peripheral blood. The receptors derive from a woman aged 45-65 years with acute or convalescent COVID-19.

This chain connects TRBV2 to TRBJ1-4; 8 positions agree with TRBD1. V was pared by 6 bases and J by 3 bases, with 3 bases of the junction left unmatched. The CDR3 has 14 amino acids. Germline assignment: CDR1 SNHLY and CDR2 FYNNEI. The CDR3 DNA follows: TGTGCCAGCAGGTGGACAGGGCCTAATGAAAAACTGTTTTTT. It codes for CASRWTGPNEKLFF.

The rearrangement uses TRBV19 and TRBJ1-2; no definite D call. Germline assignment: CDR1 LNHDA and CDR2 SQIVND (reference sequence). The V end was cut by 5 bases, the J end by 2 bases, with 9 bases between. The CDR3 runs 13 residues. The CDR3 DNA reads TGTGCCAGTAGTCCCAGTCCAAACTATGGCTACACCTTC. Its protein product is CASSPSPNYGYTF.

The V and J genes are TRBV30 and TRBJ2-7; possibly TRBD1 for D (6 bases). The CDR3 length is 13 residues. Germline loops: CDR1 GTSNPN, CDR2 SVGIG (reference sequence). Trimming removed 5 bases from V and 3 bases from J, with 14 bases in between. This chain's CDR3 is CAWGSGTSYEQYF. Written as DNA, the CDR3 is TGTGCCTGGGGATCCGGGACAAGCTACGAGCAGTACTTC. Full variable domain (remainder filled in from reference TRBV30 and TRBJ2-7): SQTIHQWPATLVQPVGSPLSLECTVEGTSNPNLYWYRQAAGRGLQLLFYSVGIGQISSEVPQNLSASRPQDRQFILSSKKLLLSDSGFYLCAWGSGTSYEQYFGPGTRLTVT.

This chain connects TRBV5-5 to TRBJ2-2; maybe TRBD1 (6 bases). The CDR3 consists of 15 residues. Per the germline V gene, CDR1 is SGHKS and CDR2 is YYEKEE (reference sequence). The V end lost 0 bases, the J end lost 1 base, and 7 bases lay between the germline ends. The CDR3 sequence: CASSLGQVNTGELFF. In DNA, the CDR3 is TGTGCCAGCAGCTTGGGACAGGTGAACACCGGGGAGCTGTTTTTT.

CDR3: CASSPITGTKGEKLFF. The CDR3 DNA reads as TGTGCCAGCAGTCCCATTACCGGGACAAAAGGAGAAAAACTGTTTTTT. This chain links TRBV7-6 with TRBJ1-4, with D possibly TRBD1 on 6 matching bases. Trimming pared 6 bases from V and 8 bases from J, leaving 22 bases between. This CDR3 region has 16 residues. The germline gives CDR1 SGHVS, CDR2 FNYEAQ.

The chain is built from TRBV9 and TRBJ2-1, with 11 bases lining up with TRBD2. Germline assignment: CDR1 SGDLS and CDR2 YYNGEE. This CDR3 spans 16 amino acids. Germline trimming cut 1 base from V and 4 bases from J; bases unmatched to any gene: 4. CDR3 in amino acids: CASSVTGTSGYNEQFF. The CDR3 DNA sequence: TGTGCCAGCAGCGTAACCGGGACTAGCGGATACAATGAGCAGTTCTTC. Combining the CDR3 with reference TRBV9 and TRBJ2-1 gives the whole variable domain DSGVTQTPKHLITATGQRVTLRCSPRSGDLSVYWYQQSLDQGLQFLIQYYNGEERAKGNILERFSAQQFPDLHSELNLSSLELGDSALYFCASSVTGTSGYNEQFFGPGTRLTVL.

V gene TRBV3-1 (or the pseudogene TRBV3-2) combines with J gene TRBJ2-3; TRBD2 matches 7 bases. Germline CDR1 is LGHDT and CDR2 is YNNKEL (reference sequence). The CDR3 runs to 17 residues. Trimming removed 4 bases from V and 4 bases from J; junction bases left unmatched: 14. Written as DNA, the CDR3 is TGTGCCAGCAGCCGCCGACCTAGCGGAAGGAGGGCAGATACGCAGTATTTT. It translates to CASSRRPSGRRADTQYF.

CDR3: CASSQLGLGYGYTF. The CDR3 DNA is TGTGCCAGCAGCCAATTGGGGCTTGGCTATGGCTACACCTTC. The chain has TRBV14 and TRBJ1-2; the D gene is possibly TRBD1 (5 bases). V lost 2 bases to trimming and J lost 4 bases, with 11 bases between them. This CDR3 spans 14 amino acids. Germline CDR1 and CDR2: SGHDN and FVKESK.

V usage is TRBV6-1 and J usage is TRBJ1-3; D is uncertain. The CDR3 is made up of 20 amino acids. V lost 0 bases and J 0 bases, leaving 21 bases between the germline ends. CDR1 and CDR2 (germline): MNHNS, SASEGT. CDR3 sequence: CASSEARLRRQANSGNTIYF. The CDR3 nucleotides are TGTGCCAGCAGTGAAGCGCGGTTGAGGAGGCAGGCCAACTCTGGAAACACCATATATTTT.